The 23 T cell receptor beta chains given below trace back to one sample, sequenced in a study of cytomegalovirus exposure and HLA in healthy donors. PCR was performed using 60 Vbeta and 13 Jbeta primers. Sequencing used immunoSEQ multiplex PCR; TCRdb keeps in-frame clones, though not all of them. The specimen's table records around 210,000 clones. The specimen sequenced was PBMCs. The receptors derive from a girl aged 2-10 years in good health and CMV-seropositive.

The V gene is TRBV28, the J gene TRBJ2-7; D gene unclear. CDR1 is MDHEN and CDR2 is SYDVKM in the germline V gene. V was pared by 3 bases and J by 5 bases, with 11 bases between. The CDR3 covers 13 residues. CDR3 sequence (DNA): TGTGCCAGCAGTTTGGGCTGGGTAAACGAGCAGTACTTC. Protein product: CASSLGWVNEQYF. The complete variable domain, with remaining parts taken from reference TRBV28 and TRBJ2-7, reads DVKVTQSSRYLVKRTGEKVFLECVQDMDHENMFWYRQDPGLGLRLIYFSYDVKMKEKGDIPEGYSVSREKKERFSLILESASTNQTSMYLCASSLGWVNEQYFGPGTRLTVT.

The chain joins TRBV29-1 to TRBJ2-5, with TRBD2 identical over 14 bases. The J call is uncertain, as TRBJ2-7 better fits the DNA end. The germline V gene has CDR1 SQVTM and CDR2 ANQGSEA. CDR3 size: 16 residues. The CDR3 sequence is CSVTGLAGASSYEQYF. For the CDR3, the DNA is TGCAGCGTTACGGGACTAGCGGGGGCCTCCTCCTACGAGCAGTACTTC.

The chain employs TRBV30 and TRBJ1-1; a possible D gene is TRBD1 (6 bases). The CDR3 is 18 amino acids. The V end was cut by 0 bases, the J end by 1 base, with 21 bases between. CDR1 and CDR2 from the germline V gene are GTSNPN and SVGIG (reference sequence). The CDR3 DNA follows: TGTGCCTGGAGTGTATCCGGACCGCTCCGGGACACGAACACTGAAGCTTTCTTT. As protein: CAWSVSGPLRDTNTEAFF.

The chain employs TRBV27 and TRBJ2-1; 11 nucleotides agree with TRBD2. V lost 6 bases and J lost 10; bases outside the gene matches: 11. This CDR3 region has 15 residues. CDR1 and CDR2 (germline): MNHEY, SMNVEV (reference sequence). The CDR3: CASSPNSGRAREQFF. The CDR3 nucleotides are TGTGCCAGCAGCCCGAATAGCGGGAGGGCCAGGGAGCAGTTCTTC.

The chain is built from TRBV27 and TRBJ2-3, with 8 nucleotides matching TRBD2. V shed 5 bases and J 4 bases; nucleotides not matched to a gene: 5. Germline V gene data show CDR1 as MNHEY and CDR2 as SMNVEV (reference sequence). CDR3 length: 14 residues. CDR3 loop: CASSLVLAADTQYF. The CDR3 DNA is TGTGCCAGCAGTCTCGTACTAGCGGCAGATACGCAGTATTTT.

The chain has TRBV30 and TRBJ2-7; tentatively, D is TRBD2 (5 bases). The germline V and J ends were trimmed by 5 bases and 0 bases, with 8 bases remaining between them. The CDR3 is 12 residues long. Germline CDR1 reads GTSNPN; CDR2 reads SVGIG (reference sequence). In DNA, the CDR3 is TGTGCCTGGGCGAGGGCCTCCTACGAGCAGTACTTC. Translating it yields CAWARASYEQYF.

The chain carries TRBV6-5 and TRBJ2-1, with unresolved D. Germline V gives CDR1 MNHEY, CDR2 SVGAGI. V was clipped by 4 bases and J by 4 bases, with 8 bases between them. The CDR3 extends over 13 amino acids. The CDR3 region has the DNA TGTGCCAGCAGTTTAAACAGATACAATGAGCAGTTCTTC. This translates into CASSLNRYNEQFF.

This rearrangement joins TRBV5-1 to TRBJ2-1; 11 bases line up with TRBD2. The germline gives CDR1 SGHRS, CDR2 YFSETQ. This CDR3 has 16 amino acids. V lost 3 bases to trimming and J lost 3 bases; unmatched junction nucleotides: 5. For the CDR3, the DNA is TGCGCCAGCAGCTGGGGTGGGACTAGCGGCTACAATGAGCAGTTCTTC. This gives the protein CASSWGGTSGYNEQFF.

The chain employs TRBV21-1 and TRBJ2-7; the table's D call TRBD1 went unverified against the DNA. TRBV21-1 is tagged as a pseudogene. The CDR3 consists of 16 residues. CDR3 in amino acids: CASSGRHSLSSYEQYF. The CDR3 nucleotides are TGTGCCAGCAGCGGCCGACACAGCCTTTCCTCCTACGAGCAGTACTTC.

The chain joins TRBV6-4 to TRBJ2-3; D perhaps matches TRBD1 (6 bases). Germline V gene data show CDR1 as MRHNA and CDR2 as SNTAGT. The CDR3 covers 17 residues. The V end lost 0 bases, the J end lost 8 bases, and 21 bases lay between the germline ends. The CDR3 reads CASSDSETEHQQGTQYF. CDR3 DNA: TGTGCCAGCAGTGACTCTGAGACTGAGCACCAACAGGGTACGCAGTATTTT.

The chain couples TRBV9 to TRBJ2-3, with TRBD1 as a possible D gene (5 bases). This CDR3 comprises 13 residues. Trimming left V 0 bases short and J 7 bases short, with 9 bases between. CDR1 and CDR2 (germline): SGDLS, YYNGEE. The CDR3, as DNA: TGTGCCAGCAGCGTAGGGGGCGAAAATACGCAGTATTTT. This codes for CASSVGGENTQYF. Combining the CDR3 with reference TRBV9 and TRBJ2-3 gives the whole variable domain DSGVTQTPKHLITATGQRVTLRCSPRSGDLSVYWYQQSLDQGLQFLIQYYNGEERAKGNILERFSAQQFPDLHSELNLSSLELGDSALYFCASSVGGENTQYFGPGTRLTVL.

This sequence joins TRBV10-2 and TRBJ1-2, with a weak D call TRBD1 (6 bases). This CDR3 is built from 13 residues. The V and J ends lost 9 bases and 5 bases respectively, with 16 bases between them. Germline CDR1 is WSHSY and CDR2 is SAAADI. As DNA, the CDR3 is TGCGCCAGTCGGCTCAGGGGTGGGTATGGCTACACCTTC. Its translation is CASRLRGGYGYTF.

The J gene is TRBJ2-3, the V gene TRBV18; no firm D call. Trimming removed 4 bases from V and 1 base from J, with 9 bases in between. This CDR3 spans 14 amino acids. Germline V gene data show CDR1 as KGHSH and CDR2 as LQKENI. Written as DNA, the CDR3 is TGTGCCAGCTCACTCGGTGCCCGCACAGATACGCAGTATTTT. Its protein product is CASSLGARTDTQYF.

To note about this clone: The sample contains more than one DNA sequence encoding this CDR3. The chain has TRBV28 and TRBJ1-2; TRBD1 is a possible D gene (5 bases). Germline V gene sequence: CDR1 MDHEN, CDR2 SYDVKM. The CDR3 is made up of 13 amino acids. V was cut by 2 bases and J by 4 bases, with 8 bases left in between. CDR3 loop: CASSLGQGYGYTF. The CDR3 DNA follows: TGTGCCAGCAGTTTAGGGCAGGGCTATGGCTACACCTTC.

This sequence joins TRBV11-2 and TRBJ1-1; TRBD1 might be the D (5 bases). CDR3 length equals 16 residues. Germline CDR1 is SGHAT and CDR2 is FQNNGV. V dropped 3 bases and J dropped 6 bases, with 20 bases sitting between them. The CDR3, as DNA: TGTGCCAGCAGCTTTCGTGTGGGACTCGATAAGGCTGAAGCTTTCTTT. Protein product: CASSFRVGLDKAEAFF. Complete variable domain (other parts from reference TRBV11-2 and TRBJ1-1): EAGVAQSPRYKIIEKRQSVAFWCNPISGHATLYWYQQILGQGPKLLIQFQNNGVVDDSQLPKDRFSAERLKGVDSTLKIQPAKLEDSAVYLCASSFRVGLDKAEAFFGQGTRLTVV.

The chain links TRBV5-1 to TRBJ1-1, with D perhaps matching TRBD1 (5 bases). V lost 3 bases and J lost 4, with 19 bases in between. The CDR3 covers 16 residues. The germline V gene encodes CDR1 SGHRS and CDR2 YFSETQ. The CDR3 spells CASSWGSGGDRTEAFF. The CDR3 DNA reads TGCGCCAGCAGCTGGGGGTCTGGGGGGGATCGCACTGAAGCTTTCTTT.

This chain connects TRBV4-2 to TRBJ2-7; 7 positions match TRBD2. Trimming cost V 3 bases and J 4 bases; bases outside gene matches: 12. In germline, CDR1 is LGHNA, CDR2 YNFKEQ. This CDR3 has 16 residues. The CDR3 region has the DNA TGTGCCAGCAGCCAGAGGGAGGGGATAAGGGAATACGAGCAGTACTTC. Its translation: CASSQREGIREYEQYF.

This CDR3 is CASSPRVAGGETQYF. In DNA form, the CDR3 reads TGTGCCAGCAGCCCCCGGGTAGCGGGGGGTGAGACCCAGTACTTC. The rearrangement uses TRBV11-2 and TRBJ2-5; TRBD2 aligns across 10 bases. The CDR3 has 15 amino acids. Germline trimming cut 5 bases from V and 5 bases from J; bases unmatched to any gene: 8. Per the germline V gene, CDR1 is SGHAT and CDR2 is FQNNGV. Full variable domain (missing parts from reference TRBV11-2 and TRBJ2-5): EAGVAQSPRYKIIEKRQSVAFWCNPISGHATLYWYQQILGQGPKLLIQFQNNGVVDDSQLPKDRFSAERLKGVDSTLKIQPAKLEDSAVYLCASSPRVAGGETQYFGPGTRLLVL.

The rearrangement joins TRBV9 to TRBJ2-7, with D hard to call. Trimming took 6 bases from V and 2 from J, leaving 12 bases between them. The V gene's germline CDR1 is SGDLS and CDR2 YYNGEE. CDR3 length equals 13 residues. DNA of the CDR3: TGTGCCAGCAAGCAGTGGGCCACCTACGAGCAGTACTTC. Translation gives CASKQWATYEQYF.

The V gene is TRBV11-2, the J gene TRBJ2-5; 10 bases match TRBD2. J lost 11 bases, V lost 1 base, and 13 bases had no gene match. Germline V gene lookup returns CDR1 SGHAT and CDR2 FQNNGV. The CDR3 sequence is 16 residues long. CDR3 amino acids: CASSLGTSGQPVGQYF. The CDR3, as DNA: TGTGCCAGCAGCTTAGGGACTAGCGGCCAACCTGTTGGGCAGTACTTC.

The chain carries TRBV6-5 and TRBJ2-1; 9 nucleotides line up with TRBD2. This CDR3 is built from 16 residues. Per germline, CDR1 MNHEY and CDR2 SVGAGI. V lost 0 bases and J lost 7; bases outside the gene matches: 7. The CDR3 protein is CASSYSELAGFNEQFF. The DNA for the CDR3 is TGTGCCAGCAGTTACTCGGAGCTAGCGGGATTTAATGAGCAGTTCTTC.

The chain carries TRBV30 and TRBJ2-5; 12 positions match TRBD2. The CDR3 extends over 15 amino acids. Germline V CDR1 and CDR2: GTSNPN, SVGIG (reference sequence). V lost 5 bases, J lost 4 bases, and 8 bases stayed unmatched. The CDR3 loop is CAWERLAGVRETQYF. For the CDR3, the DNA is TGTGCCTGGGAGCGACTAGCGGGAGTCCGAGAGACCCAGTACTTC.

The rearrangement uses TRBV28 and TRBJ2-2; D is unresolved. Germline V gives CDR1 MDHEN, CDR2 SYDVKM. The CDR3 extends over 17 amino acids. V dropped 3 bases and J dropped 5 bases, with 19 bases sitting between them. For the CDR3, the DNA is TGTGCCAGCAGTTTGAGGCAGAGCAAAAGTCCGACCGGGGAGCTGTTTTTT. It is translated as CASSLRQSKSPTGELFF.